This T cell receptor beta chain originates from a study of T cell responses to AZD1222 COVID-19 vaccine. Overall study: Second doses at about 4 or about 12 weeks were pooled. Study observations and caveats: Females outnumbered males among donors, who were mostly white British; clonal diversity was possibly underestimated. Distributed over spike, vaccine-associated CD4 TCRs predominated at 160-218 and 743-854.

This CDR3 is built from 15 residues. Trimming removed 1 base at V and 4 bases at J, with 14 bases between. Looked up from germline, CDR1 is SGHAT and CDR2 is FQNNGV. Libraries were prepared by immunoSEQ multiplex PCR; TCRdb keeps only in-frame clonotypes and omits some of them. The data contain approximately 70,000 clones, 85% of them seen just once; the ten biggest clones take up 20%. Concerning this clone itself: Its antigen remains unknown.

The material was peripheral blood, obtained on day 0 of AZD1222 vaccination. The chain couples TRBV11-2 to TRBJ2-7, with a tentative D call TRBD1 (5 bases). The source of this sequence is an adult in good health. The CDR3 coding sequence is TGTGCCAGCAGCTTAGTAGGGGCTCCTGAGTACGAGCAGTACTTC. Translated: CASSLVGAPEYEQYF.